The rows below give T cell receptor beta chains drawn from one sample of a study of blood T cell repertoires in COVID-19. The assay was immunoSEQ multiplex PCR, and TCRdb's table has in-frame clones only and misses some. This sample carries some 8,000 clones, more than 60% of them seen once, and the ten largest clones take about a sixth. Sample: peripheral blood. The receptors derive from a human donor in a cohort sampled during active COVID-19. The CDR3 runs from the conserved cysteine through the conserved F or W. D genes are given only for firm matches. Expanded clones are given a class, and other clones once, few, many or no size at all.

TRBV7-2,TRBJ2-7,once,TRBD1,14,CASSFGQGSYEQYF,TGTGCCAGCAGCTTCGGACAGGGTTCCTACGAGCAGTACTTC
TRBV19,TRBJ1-3,-,-,13,CASSRMTRNTIYF,TGTGCCAGTAGCCGAATGACTAGAAACACCATATATTTT
TRBV6-2/TRBV6-3,TRBJ2-7,-,TRBD2,13,CASSYSRTSSLHF,TGTGCCAGCAGTTACTCGAGGACTAGCAGCCTCCACTTC
TRBV28,TRBJ1-1,-,-,12,CASSLGGVRAFF,TGTGCCAGCAGTCTGGGGGGGGTAAGAGCTTTCTTT
TRBV19,TRBJ2-7,few,-,13,CATSQTLSYEQYF,TGTGCCACTTCCCAGACACTTTCCTACGAGCAATACTTC
TRBV12-3/TRBV12-4,TRBJ2-7,-,TRBD2,13,CASSPGLAREQYF,TGTGCCAGCAGTCCTGGACTAGCGAGGGAGCAGTACTTC
TRBV5-1,TRBJ2-7,few,-,14,CASSLVGVVREQYF,TGCGCCAGCAGCTTGGTCGGGGTAGTACGGGAGCAGTACTTC
TRBV9,TRBJ2-7,-,TRBD1,12,CASGTGGYEQYF,TGTGCCAGCGGGACAGGGGGCTACGAGCAGTACTTC
TRBV5-1,TRBJ2-1,-,-,15,CASSEGVGSYNEQFF,TGCGCCAGCAGCGAAGGGGTAGGCTCCTACAATGAGCAGTTCTTC
TRBV28,TRBJ2-7,-,-,14,CASSYPGGSNEQYF,TGTGCCAGCAGCTATCCCGGAGGGTCCAACGAGCAGTACTTC
TRBV19,TRBJ2-1,-,-,14,CASSSGLPIDEQFF,TGTGCCAGTAGTTCGGGACTCCCCATTGATGAGCAGTTCTTC
TRBV15,TRBJ2-6,-,-,16,CATSSPHISGANVLTF,TGTGCCACCAGCAGCCCACATATCTCTGGGGCCAACGTCCTGACTTTC
TRBV6-6,TRBJ2-1,-,-,14,CASSYSDSYNEQFF,TGTGCCAGCAGTTACTCGGACTCTTACAATGAGCAGTTCTTC
TRBV13,TRBJ2-5,-,-,16,CASSPSGGGERETQYF,TGTGCCAGCAGCCCGAGCGGAGGGGGGGAGAGGGAGACCCAGTACTTC
TRBV28,TRBJ1-6,-,TRBD1,15,CASSPGQARNSPLHF,TGTGCCAGCAGTCCCGGACAGGCCAGGAATTCACCCCTCCACTTT
TRBV5-6,TRBJ2-3,few,TRBD2,18,CASSLGGLAGGLRGTQYF,TGTGCCAGCAGCTTGGGGGGACTAGCGGGAGGCCTGAGGGGAACGCAGTATTTT
TRBV24-1,TRBJ2-2,-,TRBD1,13,CATQGVGTGELFF,TGTGCCACGCAGGGGGTTGGGACCGGGGAGCTGTTTTTT
TRBV6-5,TRBJ1-4,few,-,15,CASSPTEGDNEKLFF,TGTGCCAGCAGCCCCACGGAGGGAGATAATGAAAAACTGTTTTTT
TRBV20-1,TRBJ2-5,medium-sized,-,15,CSASSERRRSETQYF,TGCAGTGCTAGTTCCGAGCGGAGGAGGTCAGAGACCCAGTACTTC
TRBV5-1,TRBJ2-7,-,TRBD1,16,CASSWGTGGYSYEQYF,TGCGCCAGCAGCTGGGGGACAGGGGGCTACTCCTACGAGCAGTACTTC
TRBV9,TRBJ2-2,few,TRBD2,16,CASSVAGTRGTGELFF,TGTGCCAGCAGCGTAGCGGGGACTAGAGGCACCGGGGAGCTGTTTTTT
TRBV9,TRBJ2-1,few,TRBD2,16,CASSAPQREEVNEQFF,TGTGCCAGCAGCGCCCCCCAGCGGGAGGAGGTAAATGAGCAGTTCTTC
TRBV4-3,TRBJ2-1,-,TRBD2,19,CASSQDRASGFSLHYEQFF,TGCGCCAGCAGCCAAGATAGGGCTAGCGGGTTCTCCTTACACTATGAGCAGTTCTTC
TRBV24-1,TRBJ2-7,-,TRBD1,16,CATSDLLGTDYYEQYF,TGTGCCACCAGTGATTTGCTAGGGACAGATTACTACGAGCAGTACTTC
TRBV9,TRBJ2-3,few,TRBD2,15,CASSVGLAATDTQYF,TGTGCCAGCAGCGTAGGGCTAGCGGCCACAGATACGCAGTATTTT
TRBV6-4,TRBJ2-3,-,TRBD2,15,CARAGTSDSTDTQYF,TGTGCCAGGGCCGGGACTAGCGATAGCACAGATACGCAGTATTTT
TRBV27,TRBJ1-2,-,-,15,CASSSVDSTPGGYTF,TGTGCCAGCAGTTCTGTGGACTCTACACCGGGTGGCTACACCTTC
TRBV12-3/TRBV12-4,TRBJ2-1,-,TRBD2,13,CAKGLAGTDEQFF,TGTGCCAAGGGCCTAGCGGGAACCGACGAGCAGTTCTTC
TRBV13,TRBJ2-7,-,TRBD2,15,CASSLTSGNSYEQYF,TGTGCCAGCAGCTTGACTAGCGGGAACTCCTACGAGCAGTACTTC
TRBV28,TRBJ2-3,-,TRBD2,14,CASKAGVSTDTQYF,TGTGCCAGCAAGGCGGGGGTAAGCACAGATACGCAGTATTTT
TRBV12-5,TRBJ2-1,-,TRBD1,16,CASGRDRDSSYNEQFF,TGTGCTAGTGGTCGGGACAGAGATAGCTCCTACAATGAGCAGTTCTTC
TRBV6-2/TRBV6-3,TRBJ2-2,once,TRBD1,15,CASSLGQGENGELFF,TGTGCCAGCAGCTTGGGACAGGGAGAGAACGGGGAGCTGTTTTTT
TRBV24-1,TRBJ2-5,-,-,13,CATSPSHRETQYF,TGTGCCACCAGTCCGTCGCACAGGGAGACCCAGTACTTC
TRBV13,TRBJ2-7,-,TRBD2,15,CASSPGTSGTGEQYF,TGTGCCAGCAGCCCCGGGACTAGCGGGACGGGTGAGCAGTACTTC
TRBV7-8,TRBJ1-1,-,-,15,CASSLMTRGGTEAFF,TGTGCCAGCAGCTTGATGACAAGGGGGGGCACTGAAGCTTTCTTT
TRBV11-2,TRBJ2-7,-,-,13,CASSQSGPYEQYF,TGTGCCAGCAGTCAGTCAGGTCCCTACGAGCAGTACTTC
TRBV19,TRBJ2-7,-,-,13,CASSIKDSYEQYF,TGTGCCAGTAGTATCAAGGACAGCTACGAGCAGTACTTC
TRBV6-6,TRBJ2-3,few,-,15,CASSWYGEGTDTQYF,TGTGCCAGCAGTTGGTACGGAGAGGGCACAGATACGCAGTATTTT
TRBV6-5,TRBJ2-7,-,-,13,CASSYGGSYEQYF,TGTGCCAGCAGTTACGGAGGGTCCTACGAGCAGTACTTC
TRBV11-1,TRBJ2-7,once,-,14,CASSLGGGSYEQYF,TGTGCCAGCAGCTTAGGAGGGGGTTCCTACGAGCAGTACTTC
TRBV11-2,TRBJ2-1,few,-,15,CASSLVKSPDNEQFF,TGTGCCAGCAGCTTAGTTAAGAGTCCGGACAATGAGCAGTTCTTC
TRBV3-1/TRBV3-2,TRBJ2-1,once,TRBD2,14,CASTQGLAVDEQFF,TGTGCCAGCACCCAGGGACTAGCCGTAGATGAGCAGTTCTTC
TRBV9,TRBJ2-1,-,-,17,CASSAPLGEEPGFEQFF,TGTGCCAGCAGCGCACCGCTTGGCGAGGAGCCGGGGTTTGAGCAGTTCTTC
TRBV7-9,TRBJ1-1,medium-sized,-,12,CVHRPGNTEAFF,TGTGTCCACCGACCGGGGAACACTGAAGCTTTCTTT
TRBV19,TRBJ2-1,-,TRBD2,15,CASSIGGRDYNEQFF,TGTGCCAGTAGTATCGGAGGGAGGGACTACAATGAGCAGTTCTTC
TRBV10-3,TRBJ2-7,few,TRBD2,15,CAISEKTSGSYEQYF,TGTGCCATCAGTGAAAAGACTAGCGGGAGTTACGAGCAGTACTTC
TRBV2,TRBJ1-6,-,-,14,CATSPPRDNSPLHF,TGTGCCACTAGTCCCCCCAGGGATAATTCACCCCTCCACTTT
TRBV30,TRBJ1-2,once,-,11,CAWRASYGYTF,TGTGCCTGGAGGGCCAGCTATGGCTACACCTTC
TRBV5-6,TRBJ1-1,-,-,16,CASSLRSHLGRTEAFF,TGTGCCAGCAGCTTGAGGTCACACTTAGGGAGAACTGAAGCTTTCTTT
TRBV6-5,TRBJ1-2,-,-,14,CASSYLGEDYGYTF,TGTGCCAGCAGTTACCTCGGGGAGGACTATGGCTACACCTTC
TRBV4-1,TRBJ1-3,-,-,16,CASSLMESGSGNTIYF,TGCGCCAGCAGCCTTATGGAATCAGGCTCTGGAAACACCATATATTTT
TRBV2,TRBJ1-4,-,-,17,CASSITREGGAPEKLFF,TGTGCCAGCAGTATTACACGGGAGGGCGGGGCACCTGAAAAACTGTTTTTT
TRBV5-4,TRBJ2-1,-,TRBD2,16,CASSFLSSGIPRWQFF,TGTGCCAGCAGCTTCCTTTCTAGCGGGATCCCACGATGGCAGTTCTTC
TRBV30,TRBJ2-4,-,TRBD1,12,CAWSYRGNIQYF,TGTGCCTGGTCCTACAGGGGAAACATTCAGTACTTC